The T cell receptor (beta chain) under discussion was sequenced for a study of metastatic and nonmetastatic thyroid tumors. All patients were treatment-naive before thyroid surgery. Looked up from germline, CDR1 is SGHRS and CDR2 is YFSETQ. V was pared by 0 bases and J by 5 bases, with 0 bases between. This CDR3 is 11 amino acids long. Using MiXCR, TCRdb re-called clones from the PCR reads. The table has some 20,000 clones, about 30% seen once; the top ten hold 6.1%. The chain is built from TRBV5-1 and TRBJ2-1; D remains unclear. This receptor was obtained from a female donor with papillary thyroid cancer or a benign thyroid nodule (not recorded which). Some clones in this sample may be carry-over from other donors' samples. Sequenced input: blood. The CDR3 region is CASSLDNEQFF. The CDR3, as DNA: TGCGCCAGCAGCTTGGACAATGAGCAGTTCTTC.